This is a list of T cell receptor beta chains from one sample in a study of identical twins. MiXCR, run by TCRdb on the 5' RACE reads, gives a single entry per CDR3 protein. The table lists 690,000 or so distinct CDR3 sequences, 8.5% to 9.5% of them singletons. A further study also used this sample, focusing on yellow fever vaccine responses in identical twins.

The sequenced sample consisted of PBMCs. Receptors originate from a woman between 18 and 30 years old in good health. The CDR3 runs from the conserved cysteine through the conserved F or W. The D gene is left open where the match is weak. The size entry is marked missing in some rows and otherwise reads once, few, many or a size class.

j_gene: TRBJ2-1
v_gene: TRBV3-1
d_gene: TRBD2
abundance: many
CDR3nt: TGTGCCAGCAGCCTGGGACTAGCGGGGGACTATGAGCAGTTCTTC
CDR3aa: CASSLGLAGDYEQFF

j_gene: TRBJ2-1
v_gene: TRBV20-1
d_gene: -
abundance: -
CDR3nt: TGCAGTGCTAGGGAGGGGTCAAGCTCCTACAATGAGCAGTTCTTC
CDR3aa: CSAREGSSSYNEQFF

j_gene: TRBJ2-1
v_gene: TRBV24-1
d_gene: TRBD2
abundance: few
CDR3nt: TGTGCCACCAGTGATTTAAGGACTAGCGTCAATGAGCAGTTCTTC
CDR3aa: CATSDLRTSVNEQFF

j_gene: TRBJ2-1
v_gene: TRBV4-3
d_gene: -
abundance: few
CDR3nt: TGCGCCAGCAGCCAACCCAAATCTACAGGAGGCAATGAGCAGTTCTTC
CDR3aa: CASSQPKSTGGNEQFF

j_gene: TRBJ2-3
v_gene: TRBV10-2
d_gene: TRBD2
abundance: once
CDR3nt: TGCGCCAGCAGTGCTGGGCGGGAGGTAGATACGCAGTATTTT
CDR3aa: CASSAGREVDTQYF

j_gene: TRBJ2-7
v_gene: TRBV9
d_gene: -
abundance: few
CDR3nt: TGTGCCAGCAGCGGATACCCCTCCTACGAGCAGTACTTC
CDR3aa: CASSGYPSYEQYF

j_gene: TRBJ2-1
v_gene: TRBV25-1
d_gene: -
abundance: -
CDR3nt: TGTGCCAGCGGAGGACCGAAATCCTACAATGAGCAGTTCTTC
CDR3aa: CASGGPKSYNEQFF

j_gene: TRBJ2-1
v_gene: TRBV20-1
d_gene: TRBD2
abundance: many
CDR3nt: TGCAGTGCTAACCACCTAGCGGGTTGGAACAATGAGCAGTTCTTC
CDR3aa: CSANHLAGWNNEQFF

j_gene: TRBJ2-3
v_gene: TRBV29-1
d_gene: TRBD2
abundance: -
CDR3nt: TGCAGCGTTAACCAAGCGGGGGGGCCGACAGATACGCAGTATTTT
CDR3aa: CSVNQAGGPTDTQYF

j_gene: TRBJ2-7
v_gene: TRBV7-6
d_gene: -
abundance: many
CDR3nt: TGTGCCACCCAGGGGGGACTAGACTACGAGCAGTACTTC
CDR3aa: CATQGGLDYEQYF

j_gene: TRBJ2-2
v_gene: TRBV6-1
d_gene: TRBD2
abundance: -
CDR3nt: TGTGCCAGCATTCGTGACGGGGGGTCCACCGGGGAGCTGTTTTTT
CDR3aa: CASIRDGGSTGELFF

j_gene: TRBJ1-5
v_gene: TRBV6-6
d_gene: -
abundance: -
CDR3nt: TGTGCCAGCACCATCCCGGGGAATCAGCCCCAGCATTTT
CDR3aa: CASTIPGNQPQHF

j_gene: TRBJ2-2
v_gene: TRBV30
d_gene: TRBD2
abundance: few
CDR3nt: TGTGCCCGGAGGACTAGCGGGGCTAACACCGGGGAGCTGTTTTTT
CDR3aa: CARRTSGANTGELFF

j_gene: TRBJ2-5
v_gene: TRBV28
d_gene: -
abundance: -
CDR3nt: TGTGCCAGCAGCCCTGGACAGTCTCGCCAAGAGACCCAGTACTTC
CDR3aa: CASSPGQSRQETQYF

j_gene: TRBJ2-7
v_gene: TRBV5-1
d_gene: -
abundance: few
CDR3nt: TGCGCCAGCAGCTTGACCCCGGACAGCTCCTACGAGCAGTACTTC
CDR3aa: CASSLTPDSSYEQYF

j_gene: TRBJ2-5
v_gene: TRBV29-1
d_gene: TRBD2
abundance: few
CDR3nt: TGCAGCGGGGGACTAGCGGGAGTGGAGACCCAGTACTTC
CDR3aa: CSGGLAGVETQYF

j_gene: TRBJ2-1
v_gene: TRBV20-1
d_gene: TRBD1
abundance: few
CDR3nt: TGCAGTGCTAGAGATTGGGGCCAGGGGGCCCCCTACAATGAGCAGTTCTTC
CDR3aa: CSARDWGQGAPYNEQFF

j_gene: TRBJ2-1
v_gene: TRBV7-2
d_gene: TRBD1
abundance: -
CDR3nt: TGTGCCAGCAGCAGCTTACAGGGGGCGATTTACAATGAGCAGTTCTTC
CDR3aa: CASSSLQGAIYNEQFF

j_gene: TRBJ2-1
v_gene: TRBV7-9
d_gene: TRBD2
abundance: many
CDR3nt: TGTGCCAGCAGCCTTAGCAGCGGGAGAGGGGACAATGAGCAGTTCTTC
CDR3aa: CASSLSSGRGDNEQFF

j_gene: TRBJ1-5
v_gene: TRBV15
d_gene: -
abundance: -
CDR3nt: TGTGCCACCAGTTTACAGCAGGATCAGCCCCAGCATTTT
CDR3aa: CATSLQQDQPQHF

j_gene: TRBJ2-2
v_gene: TRBV11-3
d_gene: TRBD1
abundance: -
CDR3nt: TGTGCCAGCAGCGTGGGACAGAGAAACACCGGGGAGCTGTTTTTT
CDR3aa: CASSVGQRNTGELFF

j_gene: TRBJ2-7
v_gene: TRBV12-3/TRBV12-4
d_gene: TRBD1
abundance: few
CDR3nt: TGTGCCAGCAGTTATGATGGGACAGATTACGAGCAGTACTTC
CDR3aa: CASSYDGTDYEQYF

j_gene: TRBJ2-5
v_gene: TRBV12-3/TRBV12-4
d_gene: -
abundance: few
CDR3nt: TGTGCCAGCAGTTTTGGAGGTGAAATTTTAGAGACCCAGTACTTC
CDR3aa: CASSFGGEILETQYF

j_gene: TRBJ1-3
v_gene: TRBV12-3/TRBV12-4
d_gene: TRBD1
abundance: few
CDR3nt: TGTGCCAGCAACAGGGGCTCTGGAAACACCATATATTTT
CDR3aa: CASNRGSGNTIYF

j_gene: TRBJ2-5
v_gene: TRBV4-1
d_gene: -
abundance: -
CDR3nt: TGCGCCAGCAGCCAAGTAGGAGGGGGCGGTGAGACCCAGTACTTC
CDR3aa: CASSQVGGGGETQYF

j_gene: TRBJ1-2
v_gene: TRBV29-1
d_gene: TRBD1
abundance: few
CDR3nt: TGCAGCACCACCTTTGGACAGGCTTATGGCTACACCTTC
CDR3aa: CSTTFGQAYGYTF

j_gene: TRBJ1-6
v_gene: TRBV20-1
d_gene: -
abundance: many
CDR3nt: TGCAGTCCTAGGGGTTCCTATAATTCACCCCTCCACTTT
CDR3aa: CSPRGSYNSPLHF

j_gene: TRBJ2-1
v_gene: TRBV20-1
d_gene: -
abundance: few
CDR3nt: TGCAGTGCTCCTAGTGTGGGCGGGTGGAATGAGCAGTTCTTC
CDR3aa: CSAPSVGGWNEQFF

j_gene: TRBJ2-7
v_gene: TRBV11-3
d_gene: -
abundance: few
CDR3nt: TGTGCCAGCAGCTGGGCCGGGACGCCCGACGAGCAGTACTTC
CDR3aa: CASSWAGTPDEQYF

j_gene: TRBJ2-3
v_gene: TRBV27
d_gene: -
abundance: -
CDR3nt: TGTGCCAGCAGTTTATCGGTAGCACAACCAGGATCAGATACGCAGTATTTT
CDR3aa: CASSLSVAQPGSDTQYF

j_gene: TRBJ2-7
v_gene: TRBV7-2
d_gene: TRBD2
abundance: few
CDR3nt: TGTGCCAGCAGCCCCCAGCGGGGCCCCTACGAGCAGTACTTC
CDR3aa: CASSPQRGPYEQYF

j_gene: TRBJ2-3
v_gene: TRBV20-1
d_gene: TRBD2
abundance: -
CDR3nt: TGCAGTGCTAGTGCTAGCGGAAGCACAGATACGCAGTATTTT
CDR3aa: CSASASGSTDTQYF

j_gene: TRBJ1-2
v_gene: TRBV29-1
d_gene: -
abundance: many
CDR3nt: TGCAGCGTCGACGTCGGGTCTGGCTACACCTTC
CDR3aa: CSVDVGSGYTF

j_gene: TRBJ2-2
v_gene: TRBV24-1
d_gene: TRBD1
abundance: few
CDR3nt: TGTGCCACCAGTGATTTGGGGACAGGGTTCGGGGAGCTGTTTTTT
CDR3aa: CATSDLGTGFGELFF

j_gene: TRBJ1-1
v_gene: TRBV10-3
d_gene: -
abundance: few
CDR3nt: TGTGCCATCAGTGAGTCGGTTTCCGGGGGCACTGAAGCTTTCTTT
CDR3aa: CAISESVSGGTEAFF

j_gene: TRBJ1-4
v_gene: TRBV2
d_gene: -
abundance: few
CDR3nt: TGTGCCAGCATGCAGGGCGGGGGAAAACTGTTTTTT
CDR3aa: CASMQGGGKLFF

j_gene: TRBJ2-3
v_gene: TRBV20-1
d_gene: TRBD2
abundance: many
CDR3nt: TGCAGTGCTAGCGGTCCTAGCGGGAGTATCCCAGATACGCAGTATTTT
CDR3aa: CSASGPSGSIPDTQYF

j_gene: TRBJ2-5
v_gene: TRBV2
d_gene: TRBD2
abundance: few
CDR3nt: TGTGCCAGCAATCTAGCGGGGGCTAACCTCCAAGAGACCCAGTACTTC
CDR3aa: CASNLAGANLQETQYF

j_gene: TRBJ2-7
v_gene: TRBV10-3
d_gene: -
abundance: few
CDR3nt: TGTGCCATCAGTGGGCCTTATGAAGGGAGCGCCTACGAGCAGTACTTC
CDR3aa: CAISGPYEGSAYEQYF

j_gene: TRBJ2-5
v_gene: TRBV6-2/TRBV6-3
d_gene: -
abundance: many
CDR3nt: TGTGCCAGCAGTTACTCACAGGGGGGGAGCGGGGGACAAGAGACCCAGTACTTC
CDR3aa: CASSYSQGGSGGQETQYF

j_gene: TRBJ2-7
v_gene: TRBV29-1
d_gene: TRBD1
abundance: many
CDR3nt: TGCAGCGTTACGGGACAGGGGGCTATGGGCTACGAGCAGTACTTC
CDR3aa: CSVTGQGAMGYEQYF

j_gene: TRBJ1-3
v_gene: TRBV3-1
d_gene: -
abundance: few
CDR3nt: TGTGCCAGCAGCCAAGAAGGAGGAAACACCATATATTTT
CDR3aa: CASSQEGGNTIYF